This TCR beta chain was captured in a study of shared clonotypes between healthy human individuals (dated by TCRdb to the early 2020s). Looking at the study overall: The cohort comprised two women and a few men aged 18 to 49 years. Per donor, three plates each were used for CD4 naive and CD4 memory, two for CD8 naive, and one for CD8 memory. Blood TCR repertoires of several healthy adults were deeply sequenced to estimate repertoire size and the extent of clonotype sharing between individuals. To increase sequencing depth and limit assay-specific biases, TCR repertoire library preparation and sequencing were carried out by different laboratories using diverse techniques. Leukapheresis yielded between about 0.85 and 9 billion PBMCs per donor. Findings and caveats that apply to the study as a whole: Larger estimated clonotype richness was generally found for naive subsets than for memory subsets. Clonotypes shared by all four sorted-subset donors showed higher generation probabilities than non-shared clonotypes. Sampling was restricted to blood, and TCR repertoires in tissues likely differ from the TCR repertoires found in blood. The small number of donors limited the genetic and exposure-history diversity represented. When a few donors were compared, the shared fraction of clonotypes was about 5% for naive CD4, about 4% for naive CD8, about 2.5% for memory CD4, and 0.3% to 0.5% for memory CD8. Even with the large sequencing depth, rarefaction of the sorted-subset datasets indicated that sequencing was incomplete. Pairwise subsampling led to the expectation that sequencing depth would affect the degree of clonotype sharing among donors.

Taken from the germline V gene, the CDR1 and CDR2 loops are SGDLS and YYNGEE. V ends up 7 bases short and J 5 bases short, with an unmatched junction base count of 9. CDR3 length: 13 amino acids, cysteine to phenylalanine. Left in the record is the CDR3 DNA by itself, 39 bases read in frame from the first base. TCR CDR3 regions were amplified from genomic DNA by multiplex PCR using the deep immunoSEQ assay. Extracted genomic DNA from each cell subset was distributed evenly across all wells of several immunoSEQ 96-well plates, and each plate was treated as a replicate. For sorted subsets, 150 to 200 ng genomic DNA, equal to tens of thousands of T cell genomes, was loaded into each replicate PCR. Purified libraries were quantified with a Qubit 3.0 fluorometer, sized on a Bioanalyzer 2100, and re-quantified with the KAPA Library Quantification kit. Every immunoSEQ 96-well plate was sequenced on a dedicated single-read 150-cycle Illumina NextSeq 550 flow cell. The authors processed their data as follows. Because only junctional sequences without quality scores were contained in the immunoSEQ output, filtering matching that applied to full-length reads could not be performed. Sequences were annotated with PyIR, a Python wrapper for IgBLAST v1.9, using IMGT germline references to assign V/J genes and CDR3. Reads were filtered out if the reads had weak V/J assignments (E-value above 1e-6), no CDR3, stop codons, out-of-frame junctions, or ambiguous translated residues. V3J clonotypes were defined by identical inferred V gene, J gene, and CDR3 amino acid sequence. Percentage overlap between repertoires was calculated by dividing the number of shared unique clonotypes by the size of the smaller repertoire. Richness of each repertoire was evaluated using RTK rarefaction, the Chao1 estimator, and Recon v2.1 estimates of unobserved clonotypes. Generation probabilities for all TCRbeta clonotypes obtained by the gDNA method from a handful of donors were computed using OLGA. This immuneACCESS table, as held by TCRdb, lists in-frame sequences with V and J called but not all clones. Of the missing ones, under half trace to an unresolved V gene in checked studies; the others have no known cause. That table furnishes V, J and clone size, whereas the DNA furnished D and trimming. This sample is represented by about 120,000 clones; about 63% of them were singletons. The ten largest clonotypes hold roughly a quarter of the sample.

The donors were healthy, HIV-negative adults with no recently reported acute infections or vaccinations. All donors were Caucasian adults living in Nashville, Tennessee, USA. CD8 memory samples consisted of magnetically selected CD45RO+ cells combined with CCR7-negative CD45RA+ effector memory (TemRA) cells. After blood collection by leukapheresis, PBMCs were isolated using Ficoll-Histopaque density gradient centrifugation and then cryopreserved in the vapor phase of liquid nitrogen. Analytical flow cytometry was used to check the purity and quantity of each magnetically sorted T cell population. Each sorted fraction had its genomic DNA isolated and then quantified by UV absorbance on a Nanodrop 2000c. Of note for this clone: There is no known antigen for this receptor. No clone much larger than this one lies a single base away; base qualities are absent.

In this chain, TRBV9 is recombined with TRBJ2-7, with 7 bases aligning to TRBD2. Sequenced sample: memory CD8+ T cells sorted from blood. The sample's cell subset or site label, decoded: CD45RO+ cells pooled with CCR7-negative TemRA cells. This clonotype was sampled from a woman younger than 45 in good health. The DNA sequence follows: TGTGCCAGCGGGAAGGGAGGGGTCCACGAGCAGTACTTC. Translated, this gives CASGKGGVHEQYF.